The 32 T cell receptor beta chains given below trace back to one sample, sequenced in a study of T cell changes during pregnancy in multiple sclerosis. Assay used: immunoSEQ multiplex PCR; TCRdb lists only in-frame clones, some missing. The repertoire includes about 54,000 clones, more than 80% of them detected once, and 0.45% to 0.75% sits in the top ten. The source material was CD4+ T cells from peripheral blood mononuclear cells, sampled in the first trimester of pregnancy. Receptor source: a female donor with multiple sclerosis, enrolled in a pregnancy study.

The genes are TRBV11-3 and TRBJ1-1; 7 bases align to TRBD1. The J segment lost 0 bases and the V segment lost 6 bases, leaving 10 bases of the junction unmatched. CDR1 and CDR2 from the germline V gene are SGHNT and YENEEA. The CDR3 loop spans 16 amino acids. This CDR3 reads CASSYNRGLMNTEAFF. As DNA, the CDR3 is TGTGCCAGCAGTTACAACAGGGGACTGATGAACACTGAAGCTTTCTTT. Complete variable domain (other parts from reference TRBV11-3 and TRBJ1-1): EAGVVQSPRYKIIEKKQPVAFWCNPISGHNTLYWYLQNLGQGPELLIRYENEEAVDDSQLPKDRFSAERLKGVDSTLKIQPAELGDSAVYLCASSYNRGLMNTEAFFGQGTRLTVV.

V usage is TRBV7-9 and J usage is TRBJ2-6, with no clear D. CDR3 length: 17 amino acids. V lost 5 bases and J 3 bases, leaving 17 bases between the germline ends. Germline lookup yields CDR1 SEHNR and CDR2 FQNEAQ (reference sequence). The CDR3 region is CASSDNTPPIGANVLTF. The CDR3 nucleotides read TGTGCCAGCAGCGACAACACCCCCCCTATTGGGGCCAACGTCCTGACTTTC. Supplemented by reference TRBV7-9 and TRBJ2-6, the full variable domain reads DTGVSQNPRHKITKRGQNVTFRCDPISEHNRLYWYRQTLGQGPEFLTYFQNEAQLEKSRLLSDRFSAERPKGSFSTLEIQRTEQGDSAMYLCASSDNTPPIGANVLTFGAGSRLTVL.

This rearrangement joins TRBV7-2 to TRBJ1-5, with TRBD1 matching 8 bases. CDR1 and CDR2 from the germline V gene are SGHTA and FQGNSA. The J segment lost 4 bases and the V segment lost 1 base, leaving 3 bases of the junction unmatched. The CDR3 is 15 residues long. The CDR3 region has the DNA TGTGCCAGCAGCTTAGGACAGGGGATTAATCAGCCCCAGCATTTT. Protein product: CASSLGQGINQPQHF.

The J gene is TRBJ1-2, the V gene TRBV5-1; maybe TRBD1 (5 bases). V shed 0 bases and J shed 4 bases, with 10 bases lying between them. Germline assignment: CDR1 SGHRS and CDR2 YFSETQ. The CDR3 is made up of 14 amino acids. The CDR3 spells CASSLAEGSYGYTF. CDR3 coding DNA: TGCGCCAGCAGCTTGGCGGAGGGGTCCTATGGCTACACCTTC.

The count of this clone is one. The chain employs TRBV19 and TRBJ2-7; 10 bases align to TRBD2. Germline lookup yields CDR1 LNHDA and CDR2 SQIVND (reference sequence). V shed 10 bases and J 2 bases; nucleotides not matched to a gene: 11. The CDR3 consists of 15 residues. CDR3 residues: CANDWTSGPPYEQYF. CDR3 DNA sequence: TGTGCCAACGACTGGACTAGCGGACCTCCCTACGAGCAGTACTTC. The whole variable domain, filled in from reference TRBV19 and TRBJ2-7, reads DGGITQSPKYLFRKEGQNVTLSCEQNLNHDAMYWYRQDPGQGLRLIYYSQIVNDFQKGDIAEGYSVSREKKESFPLTVTSAQKNPTAFYLCANDWTSGPPYEQYFGPGTRLTVT.

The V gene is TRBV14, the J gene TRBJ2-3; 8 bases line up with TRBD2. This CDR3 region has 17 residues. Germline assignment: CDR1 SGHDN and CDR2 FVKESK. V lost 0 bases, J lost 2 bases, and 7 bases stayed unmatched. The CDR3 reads CASSQDLGGRNTDTQYF. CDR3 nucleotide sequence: TGTGCCAGCAGCCAAGATCTCGGCGGGAGGAACACAGATACGCAGTATTTT.

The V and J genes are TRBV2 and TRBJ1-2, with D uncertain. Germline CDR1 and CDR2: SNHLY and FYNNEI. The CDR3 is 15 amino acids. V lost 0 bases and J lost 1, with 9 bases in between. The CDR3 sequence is CASSEASQSNYGYTF. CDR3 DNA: TGTGCCAGCAGTGAAGCGTCACAGAGTAACTATGGCTACACCTTC.

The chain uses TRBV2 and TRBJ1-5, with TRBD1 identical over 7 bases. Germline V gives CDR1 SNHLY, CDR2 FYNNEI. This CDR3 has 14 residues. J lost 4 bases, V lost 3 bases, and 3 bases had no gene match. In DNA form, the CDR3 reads TGTGCCAGCAGTGAGGCAGGGGGTAATCAGCCCCAGCATTTT. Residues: CASSEAGGNQPQHF.

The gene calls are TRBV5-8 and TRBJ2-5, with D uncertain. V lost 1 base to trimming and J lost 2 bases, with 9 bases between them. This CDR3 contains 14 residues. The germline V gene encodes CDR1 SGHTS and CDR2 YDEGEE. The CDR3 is CASSLSSVQETQYF. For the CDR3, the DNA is TGTGCCAGCAGCTTGTCCAGTGTACAAGAGACCCAGTACTTC.

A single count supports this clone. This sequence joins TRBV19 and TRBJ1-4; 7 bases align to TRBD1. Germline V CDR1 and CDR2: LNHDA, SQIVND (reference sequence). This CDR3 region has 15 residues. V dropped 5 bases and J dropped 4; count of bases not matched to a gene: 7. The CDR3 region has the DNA TGTGCCAGTAGTGAACTGACAGGGAATAATGAAAAACTGTTTTTT. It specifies CASSELTGNNEKLFF.

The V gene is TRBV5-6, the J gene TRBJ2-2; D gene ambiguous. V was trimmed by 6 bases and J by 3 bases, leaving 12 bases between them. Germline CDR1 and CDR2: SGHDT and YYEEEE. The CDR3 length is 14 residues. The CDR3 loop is CASTPSEYTGELFF. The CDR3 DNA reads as TGTGCCAGCACCCCCAGCGAGTACACCGGGGAGCTGTTTTTT.

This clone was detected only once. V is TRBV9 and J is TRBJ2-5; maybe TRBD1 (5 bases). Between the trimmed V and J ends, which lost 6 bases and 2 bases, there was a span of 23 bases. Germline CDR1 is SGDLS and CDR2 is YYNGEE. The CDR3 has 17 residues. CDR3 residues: CASNPTGGQPRQETQYF. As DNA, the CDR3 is TGTGCCAGCAATCCCACGGGCGGACAACCCCGGCAAGAGACCCAGTACTTC.

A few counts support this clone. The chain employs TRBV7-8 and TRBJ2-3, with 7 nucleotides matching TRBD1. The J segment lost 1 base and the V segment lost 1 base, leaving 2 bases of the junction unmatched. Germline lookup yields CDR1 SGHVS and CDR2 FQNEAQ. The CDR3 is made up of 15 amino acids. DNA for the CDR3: TGTGCCAGCAGCTTAGATGGACAGGGCACAGATACGCAGTATTTT. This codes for CASSLDGQGTDTQYF.

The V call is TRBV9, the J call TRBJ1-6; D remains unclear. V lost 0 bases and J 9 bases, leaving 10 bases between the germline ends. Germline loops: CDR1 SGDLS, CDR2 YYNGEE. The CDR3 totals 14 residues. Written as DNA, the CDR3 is TGTGCCAGCAGCGTAGGTATGACACTTTCACCCCTCCACTTT. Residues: CASSVGMTLSPLHF.

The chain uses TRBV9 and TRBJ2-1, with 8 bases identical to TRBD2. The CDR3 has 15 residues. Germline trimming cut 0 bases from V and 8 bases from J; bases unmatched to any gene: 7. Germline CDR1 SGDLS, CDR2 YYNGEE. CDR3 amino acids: CASSVAPAGVYEQFF. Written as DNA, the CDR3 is TGTGCCAGCAGCGTAGCACCAGCGGGGGTCTATGAGCAGTTCTTC.

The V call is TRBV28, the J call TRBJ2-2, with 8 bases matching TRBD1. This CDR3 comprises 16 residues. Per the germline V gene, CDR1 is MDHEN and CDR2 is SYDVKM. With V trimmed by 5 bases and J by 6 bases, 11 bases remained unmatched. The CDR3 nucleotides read TGTGCCAGCAGTCCCTCAGGACAGGGAGGCGCCGGGGAGCTGTTTTTT. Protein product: CASSPSGQGGAGELFF.

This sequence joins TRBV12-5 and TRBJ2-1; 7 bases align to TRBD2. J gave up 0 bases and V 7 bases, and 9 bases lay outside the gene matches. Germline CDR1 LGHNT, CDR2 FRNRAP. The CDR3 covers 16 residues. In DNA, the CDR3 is TGTGCTAGTGCCCTCCGGGCGGGGGTCTCCTACAATGAGCAGTTCTTC. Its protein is CASALRAGVSYNEQFF.

CDR3 in DNA: TGTGCCAGCAGCTTGGCGGGGACAGGGGACCACGAGCAGTACTTC. This translates into CASSLAGTGDHEQYF. This chain joins TRBV5-6 and TRBJ2-7; 10 bases agree with TRBD1. Germline CDR1 is SGHDT and CDR2 is YYEEEE. This CDR3 spans 15 amino acids. V lost 0 bases and J lost 5; bases outside the gene matches: 5.

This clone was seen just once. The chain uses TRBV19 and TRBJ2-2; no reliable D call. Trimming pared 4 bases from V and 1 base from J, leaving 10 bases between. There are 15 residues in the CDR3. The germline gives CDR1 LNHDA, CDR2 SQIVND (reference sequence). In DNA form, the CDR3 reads TGTGCCAGTAGTAATCCGGGTGTGAACACCGGGGAGCTGTTTTTT. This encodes CASSNPGVNTGELFF.

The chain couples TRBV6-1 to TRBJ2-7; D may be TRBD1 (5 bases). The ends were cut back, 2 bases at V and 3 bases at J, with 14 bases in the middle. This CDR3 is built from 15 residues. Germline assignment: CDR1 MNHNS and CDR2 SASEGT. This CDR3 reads CASSERGFKGYEQYF. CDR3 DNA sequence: TGTGCCAGCAGTGAAAGGGGTTTCAAAGGCTACGAGCAGTACTTC.

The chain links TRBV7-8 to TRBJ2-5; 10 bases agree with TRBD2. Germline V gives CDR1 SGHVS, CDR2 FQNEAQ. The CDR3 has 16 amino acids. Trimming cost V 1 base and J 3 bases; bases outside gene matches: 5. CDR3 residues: CASSLGKRGGEETQYF. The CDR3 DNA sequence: TGTGCCAGCAGCTTAGGCAAGCGGGGGGGCGAAGAGACCCAGTACTTC.

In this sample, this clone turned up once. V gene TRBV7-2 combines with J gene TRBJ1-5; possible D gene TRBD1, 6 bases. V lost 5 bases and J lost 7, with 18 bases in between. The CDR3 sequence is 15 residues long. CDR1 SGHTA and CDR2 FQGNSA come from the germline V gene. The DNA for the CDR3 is TGTGCCAGCAGCATCAGTACAGGGCGTCGGCAGCCCCAGCATTTT. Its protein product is CASSISTGRRQPQHF. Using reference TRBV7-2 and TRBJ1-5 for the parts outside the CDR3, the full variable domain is GAGVSQSPSNKVTEKGKDVELRCDPISGHTALYWYRQSLGQGLEFLIYFQGNSAPDKSGLPSDRFSAERTGGSVSTLTIQRTQQEDSAVYLCASSISTGRRQPQHFGDGTRLSIL.

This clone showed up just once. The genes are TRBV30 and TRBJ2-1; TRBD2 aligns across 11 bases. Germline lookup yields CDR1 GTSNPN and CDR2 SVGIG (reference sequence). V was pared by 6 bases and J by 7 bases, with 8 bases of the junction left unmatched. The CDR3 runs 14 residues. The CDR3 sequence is CACHTSGSWNEQFF. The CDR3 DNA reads TGTGCCTGCCACACTAGCGGGAGTTGGAATGAGCAGTTCTTC.

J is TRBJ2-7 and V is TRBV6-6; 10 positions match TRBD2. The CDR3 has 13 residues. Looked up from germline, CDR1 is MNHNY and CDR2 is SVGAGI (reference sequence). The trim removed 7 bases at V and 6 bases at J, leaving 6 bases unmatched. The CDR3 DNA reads TGTGCCAGCAACCCTAGCGGGAGATCCGAGCAGTACTTC. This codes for CASNPSGRSEQYF.

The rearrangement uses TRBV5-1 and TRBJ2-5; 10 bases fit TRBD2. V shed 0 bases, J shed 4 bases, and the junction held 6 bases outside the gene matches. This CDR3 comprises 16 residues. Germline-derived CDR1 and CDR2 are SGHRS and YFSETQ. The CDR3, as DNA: TGCGCCAGCAGCTTGGCAGCTAGCGGGAGTGGAGAGACCCAGTACTTC. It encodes CASSLAASGSGETQYF.

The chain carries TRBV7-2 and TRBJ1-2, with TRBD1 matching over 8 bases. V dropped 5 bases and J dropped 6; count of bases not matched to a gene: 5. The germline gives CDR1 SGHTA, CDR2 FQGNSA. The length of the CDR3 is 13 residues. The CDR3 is CASSLGQGDGYTF. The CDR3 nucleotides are TGTGCCAGCAGCCTCGGACAGGGTGATGGCTACACCTTC. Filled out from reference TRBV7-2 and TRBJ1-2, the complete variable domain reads GAGVSQSPSNKVTEKGKDVELRCDPISGHTALYWYRQSLGQGLEFLIYFQGNSAPDKSGLPSDRFSAERTGGSVSTLTIQRTQQEDSAVYLCASSLGQGDGYTFGSGTRLTVV.

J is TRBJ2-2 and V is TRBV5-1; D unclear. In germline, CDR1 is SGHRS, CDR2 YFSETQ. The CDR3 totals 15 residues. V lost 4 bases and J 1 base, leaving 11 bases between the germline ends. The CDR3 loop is CASSLTTGNTGELFF. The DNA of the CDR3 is TGCGCCAGCAGCCTAACGACGGGGAACACCGGGGAGCTGTTTTTT. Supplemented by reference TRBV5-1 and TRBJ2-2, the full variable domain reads KAGVTQTPRYLIKTRGQQVTLSCSPISGHRSVSWYQQTPGQGLQFLFEYFSETQRNKGNFPGRFSGRQFSNSRSEMNVSTLELGDSALYLCASSLTTGNTGELFFGEGSRLTVL.

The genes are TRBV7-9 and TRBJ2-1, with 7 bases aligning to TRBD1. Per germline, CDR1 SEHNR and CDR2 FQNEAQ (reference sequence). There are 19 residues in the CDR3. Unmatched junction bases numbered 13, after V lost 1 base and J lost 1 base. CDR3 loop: CASSLGTDRAKVSYNEQFF. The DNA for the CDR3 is TGTGCCAGCAGCTTAGGCACTGACAGGGCTAAGGTGTCCTACAATGAGCAGTTCTTC.

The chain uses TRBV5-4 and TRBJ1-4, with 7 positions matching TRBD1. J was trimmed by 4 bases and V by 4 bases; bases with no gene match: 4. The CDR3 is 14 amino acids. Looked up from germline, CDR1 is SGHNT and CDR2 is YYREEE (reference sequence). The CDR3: CASSGDSSNEKLFF. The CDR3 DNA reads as TGTGCCAGCAGCGGGGACAGCAGTAATGAAAAACTGTTTTTT. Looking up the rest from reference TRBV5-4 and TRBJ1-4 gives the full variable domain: ETGVTQSPTHLIKTRGQQVTLRCSSQSGHNTVSWYQQALGQGPQFIFQYYREEENGRGNFPPRFSGLQFPNYSSELNVNALELDDSALYLCASSGDSSNEKLFFGSGTQLSVL.

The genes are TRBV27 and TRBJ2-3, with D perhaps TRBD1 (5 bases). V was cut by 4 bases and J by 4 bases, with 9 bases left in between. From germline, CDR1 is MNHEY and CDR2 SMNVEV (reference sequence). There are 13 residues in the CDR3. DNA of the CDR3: TGTGCCAGCAGTTCAAGGGGCCCAGATACGCAGTATTTT. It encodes CASSSRGPDTQYF.

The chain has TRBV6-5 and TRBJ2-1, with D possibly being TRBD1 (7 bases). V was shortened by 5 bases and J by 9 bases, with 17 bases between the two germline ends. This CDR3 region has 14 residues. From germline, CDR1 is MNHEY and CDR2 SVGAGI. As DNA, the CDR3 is TGTGCCAGCAGTGTAACCTCAGGGGGAGGTGAGCAGTTCTTC. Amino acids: CASSVTSGGGEQFF.

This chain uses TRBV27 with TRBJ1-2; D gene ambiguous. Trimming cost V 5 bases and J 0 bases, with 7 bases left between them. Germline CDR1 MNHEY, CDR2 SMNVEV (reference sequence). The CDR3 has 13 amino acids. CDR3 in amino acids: CASSPRANYGYTF. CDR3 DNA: TGTGCCAGCAGTCCACGGGCTAACTATGGCTACACCTTC.